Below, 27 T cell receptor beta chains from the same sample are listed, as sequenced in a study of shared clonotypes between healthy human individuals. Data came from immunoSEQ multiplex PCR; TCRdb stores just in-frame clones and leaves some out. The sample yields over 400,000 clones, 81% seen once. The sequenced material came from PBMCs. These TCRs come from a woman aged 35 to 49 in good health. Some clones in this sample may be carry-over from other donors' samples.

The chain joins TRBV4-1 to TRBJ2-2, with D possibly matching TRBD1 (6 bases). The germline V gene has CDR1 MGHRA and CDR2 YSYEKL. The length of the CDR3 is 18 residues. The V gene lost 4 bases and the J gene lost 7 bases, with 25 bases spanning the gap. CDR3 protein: CASSPRNLWQGFHGELFF. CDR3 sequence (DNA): TGCGCCAGCAGCCCAAGGAACCTATGGCAGGGGTTTCACGGGGAGCTGTTTTTT.

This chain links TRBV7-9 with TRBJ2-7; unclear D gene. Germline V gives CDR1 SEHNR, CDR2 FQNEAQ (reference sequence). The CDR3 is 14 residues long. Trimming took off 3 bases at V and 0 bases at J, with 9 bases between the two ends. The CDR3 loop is CASSFGRVSYEQYF. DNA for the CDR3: TGTGCCAGCAGCTTCGGACGGGTCTCCTACGAGCAGTACTTC.

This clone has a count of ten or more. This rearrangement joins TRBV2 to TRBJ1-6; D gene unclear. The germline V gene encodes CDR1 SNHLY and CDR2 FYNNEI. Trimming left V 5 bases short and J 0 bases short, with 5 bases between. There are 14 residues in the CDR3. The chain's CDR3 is CASSRYSYNSPLHF. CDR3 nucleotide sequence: TGTGCCAGCAGTCGATACTCCTATAATTCACCCCTCCACTTT.

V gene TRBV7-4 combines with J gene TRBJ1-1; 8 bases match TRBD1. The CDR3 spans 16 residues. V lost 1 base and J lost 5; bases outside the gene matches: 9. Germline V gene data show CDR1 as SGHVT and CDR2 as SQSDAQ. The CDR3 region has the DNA TGTGCCAGCAGCTTAGGGGCCGGACAGGGAAGAACTGAAGCTTTCTTT. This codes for CASSLGAGQGRTEAFF.

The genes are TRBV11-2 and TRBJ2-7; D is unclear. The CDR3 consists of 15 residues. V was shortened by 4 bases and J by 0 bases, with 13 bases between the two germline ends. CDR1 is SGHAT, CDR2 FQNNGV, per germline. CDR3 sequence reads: CASSSEGRSSYEQYF. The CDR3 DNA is TGTGCCAGCAGCTCGGAAGGGCGTTCCTCCTACGAGCAGTACTTC.

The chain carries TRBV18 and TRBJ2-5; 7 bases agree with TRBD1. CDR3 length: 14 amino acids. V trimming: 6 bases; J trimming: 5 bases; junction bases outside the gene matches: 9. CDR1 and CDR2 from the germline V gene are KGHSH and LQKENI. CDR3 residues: CASSLRQGRETQYF. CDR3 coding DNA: TGTGCCAGCTCCCTAAGACAGGGCCGGGAGACCCAGTACTTC.

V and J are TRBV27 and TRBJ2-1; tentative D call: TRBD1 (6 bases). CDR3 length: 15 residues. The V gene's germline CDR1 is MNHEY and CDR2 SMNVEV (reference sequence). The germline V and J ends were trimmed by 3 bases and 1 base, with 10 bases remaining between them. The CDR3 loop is CASSFQGNSYNEQFF. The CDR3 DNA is TGTGCCAGCAGTTTCCAGGGGAATTCCTACAATGAGCAGTTCTTC.

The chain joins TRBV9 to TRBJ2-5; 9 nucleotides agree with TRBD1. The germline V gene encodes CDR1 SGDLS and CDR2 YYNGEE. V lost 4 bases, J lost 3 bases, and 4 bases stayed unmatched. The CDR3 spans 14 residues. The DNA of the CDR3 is TGTGCCAGCAGCCCCCGGACAGGGGAAGAGACCCAGTACTTC. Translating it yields CASSPRTGEETQYF.

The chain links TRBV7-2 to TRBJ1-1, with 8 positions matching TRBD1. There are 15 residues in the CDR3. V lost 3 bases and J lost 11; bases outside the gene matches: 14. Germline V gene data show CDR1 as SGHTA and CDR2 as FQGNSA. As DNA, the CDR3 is TGTGCCAGCAGCTTGGATCCAGGGGGCTCGTCTAACGCTTTCTTT. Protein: CASSLDPGGSSNAFF.

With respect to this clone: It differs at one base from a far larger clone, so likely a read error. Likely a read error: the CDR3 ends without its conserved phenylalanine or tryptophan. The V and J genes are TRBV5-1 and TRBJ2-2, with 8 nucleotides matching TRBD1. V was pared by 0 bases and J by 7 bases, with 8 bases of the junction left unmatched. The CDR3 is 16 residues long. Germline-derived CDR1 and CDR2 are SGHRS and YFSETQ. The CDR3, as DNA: TGCGCCAGCAGCTTGGCCCGAGCAGGGGGCATCGGGGAGCTGTTTCTT. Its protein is CASSLARAGGIGELFL.

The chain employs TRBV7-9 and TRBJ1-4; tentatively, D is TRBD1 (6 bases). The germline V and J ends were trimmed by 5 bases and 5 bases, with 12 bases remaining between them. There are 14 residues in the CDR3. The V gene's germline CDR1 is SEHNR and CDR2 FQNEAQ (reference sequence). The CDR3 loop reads CASSVTGLNEKLFF. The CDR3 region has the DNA TGTGCCAGCAGCGTAACAGGGTTAAATGAAAAACTGTTTTTT.

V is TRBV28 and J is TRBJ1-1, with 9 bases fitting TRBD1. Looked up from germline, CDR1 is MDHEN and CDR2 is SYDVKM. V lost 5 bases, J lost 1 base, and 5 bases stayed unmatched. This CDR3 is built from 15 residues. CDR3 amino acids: CASSPRTGANTEAFF. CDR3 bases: TGTGCCAGCAGTCCCCGGACAGGGGCGAACACTGAAGCTTTCTTT.

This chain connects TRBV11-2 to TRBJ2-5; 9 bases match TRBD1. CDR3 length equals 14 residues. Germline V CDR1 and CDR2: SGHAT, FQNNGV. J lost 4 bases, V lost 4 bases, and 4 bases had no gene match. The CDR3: CASSSTGGLETQYF. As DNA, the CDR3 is TGTGCCAGCAGCTCGACAGGGGGTTTAGAGACCCAGTACTTC. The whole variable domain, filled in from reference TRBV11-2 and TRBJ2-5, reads EAGVAQSPRYKIIEKRQSVAFWCNPISGHATLYWYQQILGQGPKLLIQFQNNGVVDDSQLPKDRFSAERLKGVDSTLKIQPAKLEDSAVYLCASSSTGGLETQYFGPGTRLLVL.

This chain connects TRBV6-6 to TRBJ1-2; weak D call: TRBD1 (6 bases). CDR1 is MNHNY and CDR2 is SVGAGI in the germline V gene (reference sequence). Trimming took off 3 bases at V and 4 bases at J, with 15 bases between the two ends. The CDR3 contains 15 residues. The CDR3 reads CASSYGQHTRYGYTF. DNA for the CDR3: TGTGCCAGCAGTTATGGACAGCATACCCGCTATGGCTACACCTTC.

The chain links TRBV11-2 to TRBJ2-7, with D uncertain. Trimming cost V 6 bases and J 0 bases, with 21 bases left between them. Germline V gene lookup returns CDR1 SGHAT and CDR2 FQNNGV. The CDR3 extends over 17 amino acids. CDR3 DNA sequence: TGTGCCAGCAGAAGTGGGATTTGGAACAGTAGCTCCTACGAGCAGTACTTC. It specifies CASRSGIWNSSSYEQYF.

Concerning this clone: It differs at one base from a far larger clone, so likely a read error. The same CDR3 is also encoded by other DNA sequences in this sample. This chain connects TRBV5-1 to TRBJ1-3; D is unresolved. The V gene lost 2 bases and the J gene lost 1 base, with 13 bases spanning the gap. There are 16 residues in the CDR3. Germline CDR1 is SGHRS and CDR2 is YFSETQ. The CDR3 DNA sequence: TGCGCCAGCAGCTTTACGCAAGGTTCTTCTGGAAACACCATATATTTT. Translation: CASSFTQGSSGNTIYF.

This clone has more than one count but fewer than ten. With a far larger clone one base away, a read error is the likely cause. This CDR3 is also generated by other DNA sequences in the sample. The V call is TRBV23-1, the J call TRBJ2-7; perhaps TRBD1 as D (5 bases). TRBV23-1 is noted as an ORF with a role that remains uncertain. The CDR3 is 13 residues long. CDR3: CANSHRSSYEQYF. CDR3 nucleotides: TGCGCCAACAGTCACAGGAGCTCCTACGAGCAGTACTTC.

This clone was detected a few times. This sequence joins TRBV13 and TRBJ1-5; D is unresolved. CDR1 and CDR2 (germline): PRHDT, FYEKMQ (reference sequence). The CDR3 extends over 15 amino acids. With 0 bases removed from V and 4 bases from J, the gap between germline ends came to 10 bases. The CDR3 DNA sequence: TGTGCCAGCAGCTTAGGCAAAAGGAAAAATCAGCCCCAGCATTTT. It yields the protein CASSLGKRKNQPQHF.

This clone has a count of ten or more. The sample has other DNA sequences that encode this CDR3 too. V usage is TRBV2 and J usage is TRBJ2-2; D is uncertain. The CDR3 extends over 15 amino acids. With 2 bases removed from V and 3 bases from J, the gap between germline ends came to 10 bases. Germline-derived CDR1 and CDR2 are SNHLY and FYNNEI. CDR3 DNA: TGTGCCAGCAGTGAACTTCCCGCCTACACCGGGGAGCTGTTTTTT. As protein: CASSELPAYTGELFF.

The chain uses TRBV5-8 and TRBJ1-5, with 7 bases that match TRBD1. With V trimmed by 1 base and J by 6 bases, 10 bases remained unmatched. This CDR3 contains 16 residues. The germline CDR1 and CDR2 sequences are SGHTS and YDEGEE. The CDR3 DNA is TGTGCCAGCAGCTTGCGCCGGCGACAGGGCCCTCAGCCCCAGCATTTT. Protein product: CASSLRRRQGPQPQHF.

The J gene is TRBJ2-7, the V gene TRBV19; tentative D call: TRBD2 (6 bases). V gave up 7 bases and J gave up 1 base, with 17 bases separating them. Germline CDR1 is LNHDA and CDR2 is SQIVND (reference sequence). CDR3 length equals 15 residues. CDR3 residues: CASTLSWRGSYEQYF. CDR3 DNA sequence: TGTGCCAGTACCCTAAGTTGGCGGGGTTCCTACGAGCAGTACTTC.

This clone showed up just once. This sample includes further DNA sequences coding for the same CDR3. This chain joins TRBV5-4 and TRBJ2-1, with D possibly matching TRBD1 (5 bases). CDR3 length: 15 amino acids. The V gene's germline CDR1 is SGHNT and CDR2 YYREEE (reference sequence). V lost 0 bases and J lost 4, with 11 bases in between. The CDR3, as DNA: TGTGCCAGCAGCTTGGGCCAGGGATCTTACAATGAGCAGTTCTTC. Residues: CASSLGQGSYNEQFF.

The CDR3 coding sequence is TGTGCCAGTAGTACTAACAGGGGCAATCAGCCCCAGCATTTT. Protein product: CASSTNRGNQPQHF. The chain carries TRBV19 and TRBJ1-5; D is possibly TRBD1 (6 bases). CDR3 length: 14 residues. Deletions cut 4 bases from V and 2 bases from J, with 9 bases between. Germline V gene data show CDR1 as LNHDA and CDR2 as SQIVND (reference sequence).

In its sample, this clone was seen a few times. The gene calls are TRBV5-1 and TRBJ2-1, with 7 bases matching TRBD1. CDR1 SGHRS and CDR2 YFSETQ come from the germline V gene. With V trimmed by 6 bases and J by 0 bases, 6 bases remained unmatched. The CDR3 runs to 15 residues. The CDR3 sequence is CASNIAGGSYNEQFF. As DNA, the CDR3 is TGCGCCAGCAACATCGCAGGGGGCTCCTACAATGAGCAGTTCTTC.

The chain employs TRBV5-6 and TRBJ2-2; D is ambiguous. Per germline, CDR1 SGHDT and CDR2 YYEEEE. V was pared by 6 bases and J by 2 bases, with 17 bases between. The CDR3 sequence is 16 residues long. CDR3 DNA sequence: TGTGCCAGCACCCACCCGCAAGGCCGTAACACCGGGGAGCTGTTTTTT. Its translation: CASTHPQGRNTGELFF.

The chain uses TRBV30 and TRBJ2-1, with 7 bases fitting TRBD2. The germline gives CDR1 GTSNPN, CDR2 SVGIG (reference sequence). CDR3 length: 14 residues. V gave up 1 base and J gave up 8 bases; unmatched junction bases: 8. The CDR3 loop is CAWSGWEGQDEQFF. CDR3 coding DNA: TGTGCCTGGAGTGGCTGGGAGGGCCAGGATGAGCAGTTCTTC.

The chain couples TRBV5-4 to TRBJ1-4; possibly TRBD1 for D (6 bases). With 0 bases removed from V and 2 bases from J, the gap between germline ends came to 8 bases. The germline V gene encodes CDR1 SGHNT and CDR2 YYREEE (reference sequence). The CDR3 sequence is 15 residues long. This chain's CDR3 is CASSLAGGTNEKLFF. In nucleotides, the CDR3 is TGTGCCAGCAGCTTGGCCGGGGGCACTAATGAAAAACTGTTTTTT.